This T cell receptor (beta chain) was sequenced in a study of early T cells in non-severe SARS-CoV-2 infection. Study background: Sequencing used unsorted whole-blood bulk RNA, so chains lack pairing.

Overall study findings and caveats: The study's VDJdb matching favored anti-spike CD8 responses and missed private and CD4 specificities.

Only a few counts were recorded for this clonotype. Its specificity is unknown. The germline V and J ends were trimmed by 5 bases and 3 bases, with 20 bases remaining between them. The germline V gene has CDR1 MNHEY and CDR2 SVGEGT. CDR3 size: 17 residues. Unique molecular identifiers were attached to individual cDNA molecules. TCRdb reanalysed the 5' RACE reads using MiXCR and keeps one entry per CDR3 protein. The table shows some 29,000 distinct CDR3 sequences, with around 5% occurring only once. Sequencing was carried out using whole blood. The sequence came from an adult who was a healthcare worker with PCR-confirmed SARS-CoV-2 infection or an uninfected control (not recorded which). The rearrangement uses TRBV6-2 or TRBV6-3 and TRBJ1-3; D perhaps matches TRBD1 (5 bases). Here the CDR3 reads CASSPLRGDHHGNTIYF. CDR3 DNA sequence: TGTGCCAGCAGTCCGCTCCGCGGGGACCACCATGGAAACACCATATATTTT.